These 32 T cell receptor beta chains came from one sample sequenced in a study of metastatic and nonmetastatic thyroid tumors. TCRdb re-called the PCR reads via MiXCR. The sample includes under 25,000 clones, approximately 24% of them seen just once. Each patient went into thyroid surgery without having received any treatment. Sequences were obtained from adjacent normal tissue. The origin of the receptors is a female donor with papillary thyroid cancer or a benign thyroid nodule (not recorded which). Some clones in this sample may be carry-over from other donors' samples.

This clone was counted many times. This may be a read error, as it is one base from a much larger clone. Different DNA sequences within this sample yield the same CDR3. The CDR3 DNA reads as TGTGCCAGCAGTCCGGGACAGGGGTACACCGAAGCTTTCTTT. It codes for CASSPGQGYTEAFF. This chain links TRBV11-3 with TRBJ1-1; 10 bases match TRBD1. Germline V lookup: CDR1 SGHNT, CDR2 YENEEA. This CDR3 comprises 14 residues.

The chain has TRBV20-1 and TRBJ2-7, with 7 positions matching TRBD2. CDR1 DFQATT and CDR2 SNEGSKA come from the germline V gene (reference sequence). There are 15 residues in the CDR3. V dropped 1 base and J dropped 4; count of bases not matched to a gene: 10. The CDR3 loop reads CSARGGSGGIYEQYV. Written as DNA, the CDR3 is TGCAGTGCTAGAGGCGGGAGTGGGGGGATATACGAGCAGTACGTC.

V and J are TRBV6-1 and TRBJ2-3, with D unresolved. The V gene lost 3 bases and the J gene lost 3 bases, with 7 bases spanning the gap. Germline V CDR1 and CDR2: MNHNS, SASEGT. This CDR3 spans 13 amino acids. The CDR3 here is CASSDSETDTQYF. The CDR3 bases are TGTGCCAGCAGTGACTCGGAGACAGATACGCAGTATTTT.

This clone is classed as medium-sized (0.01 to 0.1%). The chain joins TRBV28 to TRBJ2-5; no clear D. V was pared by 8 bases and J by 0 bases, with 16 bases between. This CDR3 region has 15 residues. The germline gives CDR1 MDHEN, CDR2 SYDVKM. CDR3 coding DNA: TGTGCCAGCGCCCCACCGGACGGACACCAAGAGACCCAGTACTTC. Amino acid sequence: CASAPPDGHQETQYF. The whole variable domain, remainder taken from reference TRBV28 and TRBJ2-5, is DVKVTQSSRYLVKRTGEKVFLECVQDMDHENMFWYRQDPGLGLRLIYFSYDVKMKEKGDIPEGYSVSREKKERFSLILESASTNQTSMYLCASAPPDGHQETQYFGPGTRLLVL.

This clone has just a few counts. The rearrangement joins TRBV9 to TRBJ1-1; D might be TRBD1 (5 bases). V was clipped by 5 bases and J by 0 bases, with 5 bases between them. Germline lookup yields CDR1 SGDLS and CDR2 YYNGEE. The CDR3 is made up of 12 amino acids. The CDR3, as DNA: TGTGCCAGCAGAGGGGTGAACACTGAAGCTTTCTTT. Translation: CASRGVNTEAFF. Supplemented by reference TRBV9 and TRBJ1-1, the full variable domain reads DSGVTQTPKHLITATGQRVTLRCSPRSGDLSVYWYQQSLDQGLQFLIQYYNGEERAKGNILERFSAQQFPDLHSELNLSSLELGDSALYFCASRGVNTEAFFGQGTRLTVV.

The CDR3 bases are TGCAGTGCTAGAGGGTTCGGCGCAGAAAGTAACACCGGGGAGCTGTTTTTT. The encoded protein is CSARGFGAESNTGELFF. The V and J genes are TRBV20-1 and TRBJ2-2, with no clear D. The V and J ends lost 1 base and 2 bases respectively, with 17 bases between them. Germline CDR1 DFQATT, CDR2 SNEGSKA (reference sequence). The CDR3 covers 17 residues.

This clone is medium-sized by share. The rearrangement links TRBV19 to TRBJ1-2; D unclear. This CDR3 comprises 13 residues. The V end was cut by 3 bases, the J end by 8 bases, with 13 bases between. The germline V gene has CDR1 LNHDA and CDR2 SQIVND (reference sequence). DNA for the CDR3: TGTGCCAGTAGTATTACAGCGAGGAGCGGCTACACCTTC. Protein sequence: CASSITARSGYTF.

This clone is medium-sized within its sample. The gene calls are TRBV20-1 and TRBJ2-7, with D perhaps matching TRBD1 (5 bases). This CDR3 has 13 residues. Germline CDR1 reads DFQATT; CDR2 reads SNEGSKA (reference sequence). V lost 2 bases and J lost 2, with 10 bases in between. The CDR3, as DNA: TGCAGTGCTAGAATCGGCAGGGCCTACGAGCAGTACTTC. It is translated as CSARIGRAYEQYF.

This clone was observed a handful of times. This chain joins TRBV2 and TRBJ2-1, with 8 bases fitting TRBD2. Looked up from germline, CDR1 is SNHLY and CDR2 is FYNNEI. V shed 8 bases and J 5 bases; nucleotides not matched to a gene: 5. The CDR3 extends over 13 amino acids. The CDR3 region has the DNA TGTGCCAGCGGAACTAGCGGAAACAATGAGCAGTTCTTC. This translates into CASGTSGNNEQFF.

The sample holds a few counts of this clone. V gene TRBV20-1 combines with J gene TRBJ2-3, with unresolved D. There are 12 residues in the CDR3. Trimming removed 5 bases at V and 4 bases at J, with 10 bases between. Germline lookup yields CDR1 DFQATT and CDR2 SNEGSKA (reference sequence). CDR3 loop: CSASSRSDTQYF. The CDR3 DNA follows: TGCAGTGCTTCATCTAGATCAGATACGCAGTATTTT.

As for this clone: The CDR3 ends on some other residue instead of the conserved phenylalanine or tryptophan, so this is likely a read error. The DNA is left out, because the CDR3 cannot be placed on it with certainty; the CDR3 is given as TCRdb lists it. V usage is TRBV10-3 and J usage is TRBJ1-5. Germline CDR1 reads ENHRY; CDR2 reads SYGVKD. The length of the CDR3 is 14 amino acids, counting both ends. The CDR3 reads CAISEGYSNQPQLN.

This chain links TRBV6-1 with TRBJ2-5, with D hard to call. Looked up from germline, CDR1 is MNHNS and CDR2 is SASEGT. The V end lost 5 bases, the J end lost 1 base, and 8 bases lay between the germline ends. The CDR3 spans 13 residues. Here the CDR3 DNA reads TGTGCCAGCAGTCCCGGCGGCCAAGAGACCCAGTACTTC. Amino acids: CASSPGGQETQYF.

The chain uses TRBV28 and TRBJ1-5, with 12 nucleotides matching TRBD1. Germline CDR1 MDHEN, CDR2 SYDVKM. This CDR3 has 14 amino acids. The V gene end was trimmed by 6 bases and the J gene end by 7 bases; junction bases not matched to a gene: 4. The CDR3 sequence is CASRGQGATQPQHF. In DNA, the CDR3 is TGTGCCAGCAGGGGACAGGGGGCTACGCAGCCCCAGCATTTT.

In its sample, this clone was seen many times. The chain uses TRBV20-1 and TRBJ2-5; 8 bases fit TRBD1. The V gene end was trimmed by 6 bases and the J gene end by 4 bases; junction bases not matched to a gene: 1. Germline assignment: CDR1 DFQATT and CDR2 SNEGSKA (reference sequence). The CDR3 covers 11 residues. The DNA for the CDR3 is TGCAGTGCCGACAGGGGAGAGACCCAGTACTTC. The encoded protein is CSADRGETQYF.

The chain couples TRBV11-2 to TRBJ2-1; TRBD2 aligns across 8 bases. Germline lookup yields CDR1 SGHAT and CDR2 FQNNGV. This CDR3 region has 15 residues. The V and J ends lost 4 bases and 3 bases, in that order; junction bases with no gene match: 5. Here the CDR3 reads CASSYSSGYYNEQFF. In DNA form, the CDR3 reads TGTGCCAGCAGCTATTCTAGCGGGTACTACAATGAGCAGTTCTTC.

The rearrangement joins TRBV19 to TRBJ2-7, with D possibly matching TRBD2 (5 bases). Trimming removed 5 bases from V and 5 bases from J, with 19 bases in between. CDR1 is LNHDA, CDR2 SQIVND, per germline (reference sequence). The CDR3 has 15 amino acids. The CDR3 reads CASSPLEGGFDEQYF. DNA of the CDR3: TGTGCCAGTAGTCCCCTGGAAGGAGGATTCGACGAGCAGTACTTC.

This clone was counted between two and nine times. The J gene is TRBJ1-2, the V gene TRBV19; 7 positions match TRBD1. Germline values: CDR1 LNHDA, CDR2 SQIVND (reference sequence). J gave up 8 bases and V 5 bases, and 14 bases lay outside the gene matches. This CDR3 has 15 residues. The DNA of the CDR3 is TGTGCCAGTAGTCTAACTCCGACAGGGTTTGGAGGCTACACCTTC. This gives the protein CASSLTPTGFGGYTF.

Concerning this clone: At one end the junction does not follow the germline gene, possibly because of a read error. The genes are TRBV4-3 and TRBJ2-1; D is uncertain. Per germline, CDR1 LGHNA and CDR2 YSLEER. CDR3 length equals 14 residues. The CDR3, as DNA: TGCGCCATCAGCCAAGGGATAGCTACCAATGAGCAGTTCTTC. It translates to CAISQGIATNEQFF.

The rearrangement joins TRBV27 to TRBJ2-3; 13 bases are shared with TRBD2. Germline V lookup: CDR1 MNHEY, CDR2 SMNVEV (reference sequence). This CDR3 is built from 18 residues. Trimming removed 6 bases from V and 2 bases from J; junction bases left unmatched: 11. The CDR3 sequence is CASRKATSGRRSTDTQYF. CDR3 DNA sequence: TGTGCCAGCAGGAAAGCGACTAGCGGGAGGCGGTCCACAGATACGCAGTATTTT.

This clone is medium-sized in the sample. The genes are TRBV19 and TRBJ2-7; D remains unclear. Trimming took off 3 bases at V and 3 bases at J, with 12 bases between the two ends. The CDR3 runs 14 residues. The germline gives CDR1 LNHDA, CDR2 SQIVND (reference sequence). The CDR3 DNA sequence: TGTGCCAGTAGTATTAGTGCAGGCTTCTACGAGCAGTACTTC. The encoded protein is CASSISAGFYEQYF.

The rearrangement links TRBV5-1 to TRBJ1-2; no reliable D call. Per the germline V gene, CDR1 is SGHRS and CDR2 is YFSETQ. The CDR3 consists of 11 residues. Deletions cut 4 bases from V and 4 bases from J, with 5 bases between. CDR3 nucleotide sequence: TGCGCCAGCAGCCCGGGCTATGGCTACACCTTC. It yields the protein CASSPGYGYTF.

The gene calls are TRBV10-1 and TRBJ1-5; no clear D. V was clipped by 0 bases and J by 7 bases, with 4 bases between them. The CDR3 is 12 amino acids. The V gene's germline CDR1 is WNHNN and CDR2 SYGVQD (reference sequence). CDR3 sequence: CASSESKQPQHF. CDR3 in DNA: TGCGCCAGCAGTGAGTCGAAGCAGCCCCAGCATTTT.

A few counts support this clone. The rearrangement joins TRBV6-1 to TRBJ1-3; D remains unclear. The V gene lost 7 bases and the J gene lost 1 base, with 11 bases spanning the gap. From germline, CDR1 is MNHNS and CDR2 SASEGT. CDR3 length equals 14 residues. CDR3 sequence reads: CASIYWASGNTIYF. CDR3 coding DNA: TGTGCCAGCATCTATTGGGCTTCTGGAAACACCATATATTTT.

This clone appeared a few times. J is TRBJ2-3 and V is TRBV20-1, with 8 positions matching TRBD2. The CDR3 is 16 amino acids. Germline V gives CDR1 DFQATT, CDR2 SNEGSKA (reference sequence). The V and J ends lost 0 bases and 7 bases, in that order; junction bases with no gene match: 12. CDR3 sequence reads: CSARDDGGLGHNTQYF. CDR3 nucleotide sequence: TGCAGTGCTAGAGATGATGGGGGACTAGGCCACAATACGCAGTATTTT.

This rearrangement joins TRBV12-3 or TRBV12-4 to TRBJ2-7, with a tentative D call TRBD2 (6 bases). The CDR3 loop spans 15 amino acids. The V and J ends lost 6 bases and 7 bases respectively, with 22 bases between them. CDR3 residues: CASSRGGGGTWEQYF. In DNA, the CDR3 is TGTGCCAGCAGCCGCGGCGGTGGCGGGACCTGGGAGCAGTACTTC.

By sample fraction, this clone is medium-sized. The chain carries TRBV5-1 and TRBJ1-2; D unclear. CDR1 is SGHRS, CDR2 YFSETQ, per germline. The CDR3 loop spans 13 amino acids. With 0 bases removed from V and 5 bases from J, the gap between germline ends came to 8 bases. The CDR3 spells CASSLAAGYGYTF. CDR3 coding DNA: TGCGCCAGCAGCTTGGCCGCGGGATATGGCTACACCTTC.

This CDR3 is CSARLRGPANTGELFF. In DNA, the CDR3 is TGCAGTGCTAGACTTCGGGGGCCGGCGAACACCGGGGAGCTGTTTTTT. The J gene is TRBJ2-2, the V gene TRBV20-1; tentatively, D is TRBD1 or TRBD2 (6 bases each). The germline V gene has CDR1 DFQATT and CDR2 SNEGSKA (reference sequence). Trimming cost V 2 bases and J 0 bases, with 13 bases left between them. The CDR3 runs 16 residues.

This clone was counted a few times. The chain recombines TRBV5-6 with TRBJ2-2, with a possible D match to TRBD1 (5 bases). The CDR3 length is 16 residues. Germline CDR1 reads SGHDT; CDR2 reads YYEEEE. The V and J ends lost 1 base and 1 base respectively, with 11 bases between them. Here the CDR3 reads CASSLRGLENTGELFF. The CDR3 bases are TGTGCCAGCAGCTTGAGGGGTTTGGAGAACACCGGGGAGCTGTTTTTT.

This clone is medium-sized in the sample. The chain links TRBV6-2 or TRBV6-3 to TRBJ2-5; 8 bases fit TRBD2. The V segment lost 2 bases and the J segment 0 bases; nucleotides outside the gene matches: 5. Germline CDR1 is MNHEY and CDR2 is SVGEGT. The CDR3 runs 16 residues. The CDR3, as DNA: TGTGCCAGCAGTTACGAGGCTAGCGGGTACCAAGAGACCCAGTACTTC. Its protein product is CASSYEASGYQETQYF.

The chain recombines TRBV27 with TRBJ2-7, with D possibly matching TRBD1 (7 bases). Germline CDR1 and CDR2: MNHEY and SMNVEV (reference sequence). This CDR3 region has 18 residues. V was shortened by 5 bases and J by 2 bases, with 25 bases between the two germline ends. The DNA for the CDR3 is TGTGCCAGCAGTCGAGACCAGGGGGGAGAGGGAGCCCCCTACGAGCAGTACTTC. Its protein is CASSRDQGGEGAPYEQYF.

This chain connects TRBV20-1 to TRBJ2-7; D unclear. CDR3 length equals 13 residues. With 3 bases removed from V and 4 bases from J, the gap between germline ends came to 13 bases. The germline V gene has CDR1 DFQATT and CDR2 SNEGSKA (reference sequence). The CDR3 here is CSASRRINYEQYF. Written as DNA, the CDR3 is TGCAGTGCTAGTAGGCGTATCAATTACGAGCAGTACTTC.

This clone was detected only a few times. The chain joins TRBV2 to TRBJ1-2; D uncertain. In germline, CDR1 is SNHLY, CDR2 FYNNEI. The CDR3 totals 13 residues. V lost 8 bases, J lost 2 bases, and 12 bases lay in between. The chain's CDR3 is CASRTAINYGYTF. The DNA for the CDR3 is TGTGCCAGCCGGACGGCTATAAACTATGGCTACACCTTC.